The 5 T cell receptor beta chains given below trace back to one sample, sequenced in a study of T cells in localized non-small cell lung cancer. Method: immunoSEQ multiplex PCR; TCRdb's copy keeps in-frame clones and lacks some. The table has 20,000 to 25,000 clones, more than 75% seen once; the top ten hold over 9%. Specimen: PBMCs, collected before any cancer treatment. The receptors come from a man between 40 and 75 years old with stage II squamous cell lung carcinoma.

The chain has TRBV7-9 and TRBJ2-7, with TRBD2 matching 8 bases. CDR1 and CDR2 from the germline V gene are SEHNR and FQNEAQ (reference sequence). The junction had 13 bases not matched to a gene; V was cut back by 2 bases and J by 7 bases. CDR3 length equals 16 residues. CDR3 coding DNA: TGTGCCAGCAGCTTACAGGGAGGGCTCGGCGGGGGGGAGCAGTACTTC. As protein: CASSLQGGLGGGEQYF.

The chain uses TRBV7-6 and TRBJ2-7; no clear D. The CDR3 is 14 amino acids. With 5 bases removed from V and 0 bases from J, the gap between germline ends came to 11 bases. Germline assignment: CDR1 SGHVS and CDR2 FNYEAQ. The CDR3 loop is CASSPRLGSYEQYF. The CDR3 bases are TGTGCCAGCAGCCCCAGGCTAGGCTCCTACGAGCAGTACTTC.

This rearrangement joins TRBV27 to TRBJ2-7; D unclear. Looked up from germline, CDR1 is MNHEY and CDR2 is SMNVEV (reference sequence). The CDR3 is 14 amino acids. V lost 5 bases to trimming and J lost 5 bases, with 16 bases between them. In DNA, the CDR3 is TGTGCCAGCAGTCTCAGACGGTGGAGTAACGAGCAGTACTTC. This translates into CASSLRRWSNEQYF.

This sequence joins TRBV6-5 and TRBJ1-1; D gene uncertain. CDR1 and CDR2 (germline): MNHEY, SVGAGI. Trimming cost V 8 bases and J 0 bases, with 10 bases left between them. The CDR3 loop spans 13 amino acids. The DNA of the CDR3 is TGTGCCAGCGCCACGGATTTGAACACTGAAGCTTTCTTT. Translation: CASATDLNTEAFF.

The chain couples TRBV5-8 to TRBJ1-4, with 9 bases lining up with TRBD1. The CDR3 consists of 16 residues. Germline V gives CDR1 SGHTS, CDR2 YDEGEE. V lost 0 bases to trimming and J lost 8 bases; unmatched junction nucleotides: 8. CDR3: CASSLEQGATGEKLFF. CDR3 sequence (DNA): TGTGCCAGCAGCTTGGAACAGGGGGCGACAGGGGAAAAACTGTTTTTT.